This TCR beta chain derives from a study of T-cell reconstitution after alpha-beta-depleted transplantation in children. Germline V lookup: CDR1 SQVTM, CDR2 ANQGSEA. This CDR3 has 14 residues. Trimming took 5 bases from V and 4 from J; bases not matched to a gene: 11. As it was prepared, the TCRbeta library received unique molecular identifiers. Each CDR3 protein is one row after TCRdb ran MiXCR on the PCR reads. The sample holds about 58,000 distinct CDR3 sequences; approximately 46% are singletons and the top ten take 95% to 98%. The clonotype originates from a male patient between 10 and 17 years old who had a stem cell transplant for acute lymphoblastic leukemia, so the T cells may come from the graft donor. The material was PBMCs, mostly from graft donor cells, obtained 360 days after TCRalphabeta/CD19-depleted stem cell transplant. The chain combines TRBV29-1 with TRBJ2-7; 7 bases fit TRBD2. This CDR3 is CSVRPRLAEYEQYF. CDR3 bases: TGCAGCGTTCGGCCGCGGCTAGCGGAGTACGAGCAGTACTTC.